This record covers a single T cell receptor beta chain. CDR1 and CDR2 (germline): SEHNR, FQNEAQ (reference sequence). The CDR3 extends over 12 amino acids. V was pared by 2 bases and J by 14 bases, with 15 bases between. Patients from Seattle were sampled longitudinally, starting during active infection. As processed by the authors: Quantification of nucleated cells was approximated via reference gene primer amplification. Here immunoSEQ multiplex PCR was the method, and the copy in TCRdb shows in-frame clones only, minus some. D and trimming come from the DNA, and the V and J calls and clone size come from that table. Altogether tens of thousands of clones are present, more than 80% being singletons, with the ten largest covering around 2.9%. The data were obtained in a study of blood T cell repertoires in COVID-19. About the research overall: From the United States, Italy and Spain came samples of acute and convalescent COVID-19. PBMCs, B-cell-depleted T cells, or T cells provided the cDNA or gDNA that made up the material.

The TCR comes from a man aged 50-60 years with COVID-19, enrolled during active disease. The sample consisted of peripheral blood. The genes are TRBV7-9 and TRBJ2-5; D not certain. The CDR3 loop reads CASSLPLLPSYF. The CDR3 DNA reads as TGTGCCAGCAGCTTACCACTTCTTCCGAGCTACTTC.